Following are 28 T cell receptor beta chains from one sample sequenced in a study of blood T cell repertoires in COVID-19. The table came from immunoSEQ multiplex PCR; TCRdb's copy has only in-frame clones and leaves some out. The sample lists some 14,000 clones, 75% to 90% occurring once. The sequenced sample was peripheral blood. The source is a man older than 75 with active or convalescent COVID-19.

This clone was counted once. The CDR3 DNA follows: TGCGCCAGCAGCCGTGGGGTAGCGGGGTTAAGAGAGGATGAGCAGTTCTTC. It yields the protein CASSRGVAGLREDEQFF. The chain carries TRBV4-1 and TRBJ2-1; 8 bases line up with TRBD2. Trimming at V came to 4 bases and at J to 8 bases, leaving 16 bases not matched to a gene. Germline values: CDR1 MGHRA, CDR2 YSYEKL. The CDR3 totals 17 residues.

V and J are TRBV11-1 and TRBJ2-1, with 7 positions matching TRBD1. CDR1 is SGHAT, CDR2 FQDESV, per germline (reference sequence). The CDR3 runs 15 residues. V shed 1 base, J shed 5 bases, and the junction held 5 bases outside the gene matches. In DNA, the CDR3 is TGTGCCAGCAGCTTAGGGTGGGGACAGAACAATGAGCAGTTCTTC. Protein product: CASSLGWGQNNEQFF.

This clone was seen just once. The J gene is TRBJ2-3, the V gene TRBV27; 11 bases map to TRBD2. Losses at the gene ends were 6 bases for V and 1 base for J; bases not matched to a gene: 0. The CDR3 extends over 14 amino acids. Per germline, CDR1 MNHEY and CDR2 SMNVEV (reference sequence). CDR3 in DNA: TGTGCCAGCAGGACTAGCGGGGGCACAGATACGCAGTATTTT. This codes for CASRTSGGTDTQYF.

In this sample, this clone turned up once. The CDR3 loop is CASSPGQNTEAFF. The CDR3 DNA sequence: TGTGCCAGCAGTCCCGGACAGAACACTGAAGCTTTCTTT. V and J are TRBV6-5 and TRBJ1-1, with D possibly matching TRBD1 (5 bases). The V end lost 5 bases, the J end lost 1 base, and 8 bases lay between the germline ends. The CDR3 totals 13 residues. Germline V gene data show CDR1 as MNHEY and CDR2 as SVGAGI.

The rearrangement links TRBV29-1 to TRBJ2-1; tentatively, D is TRBD1 (6 bases). V was cut by 1 base and J by 4 bases, with 11 bases left in between. CDR1 is SQVTM, CDR2 ANQGSEA, per germline. This CDR3 contains 14 residues. CDR3: CSVEGQEFYNEQFF. In nucleotides, the CDR3 is TGCAGCGTTGAAGGACAGGAATTTTACAATGAGCAGTTCTTC.

V is TRBV6-5 and J is TRBJ2-2; D unclear. Germline lookup yields CDR1 MNHEY and CDR2 SVGAGI. Trimming shortened V by 6 bases and J by 6 bases, and 11 bases separated the two germline ends. The CDR3 contains 13 residues. CDR3 in amino acids: CASSATGAGELFF. The CDR3 nucleotides are TGTGCCAGCAGCGCCACCGGTGCCGGGGAGCTGTTTTTT.

The chain links TRBV12-3 or TRBV12-4 to TRBJ2-7; TRBD1 might be the D (6 bases). The germline V and J ends were trimmed by 6 bases and 0 bases, with 9 bases remaining between them. The CDR3 totals 13 residues. The CDR3 sequence is CASRLDSSYEQYF. The CDR3 coding sequence is TGTGCCAGCAGGCTGGACAGCTCCTACGAGCAGTACTTC.

The chain recombines TRBV28 with TRBJ1-4; D might be TRBD1 (6 bases). Germline assignment: CDR1 MDHEN and CDR2 SYDVKM. V lost 5 bases and J lost 11, with 9 bases in between. This CDR3 is built from 11 residues. In DNA form, the CDR3 reads TGTGCCAGCAGTCGCGACAGGAAACTGTTTTTT. It translates to CASSRDRKLFF.

The rearrangement joins TRBV19 to TRBJ2-3; possible D gene TRBD1, 5 bases. CDR1 and CDR2 (germline): LNHDA, SQIVND (reference sequence). The CDR3 has 15 amino acids. V lost 3 bases, J lost 7 bases, and 17 bases lay in between. The CDR3 DNA follows: TGTGCCAGTAGTATGGGGCCAGGATCATCCCATACGCAGTATTTT. It is translated as CASSMGPGSSHTQYF.

The V call is TRBV12-5, the J call TRBJ2-5; no definite D call. Trimming took off 5 bases at V and 2 bases at J, with 6 bases between the two ends. Per germline, CDR1 LGHNT and CDR2 FRNRAP. The CDR3 contains 12 residues. The CDR3 DNA reads TGTGCTAGTGGTCTACCTCAAGAGACCCAGTACTTC. Encoded protein: CASGLPQETQYF.

CDR3 nucleotide sequence: TGTGCCAGCAGCGATCGAGACACGCACATCCGAGACACCGGGGAGCTGTTTTTT. It is translated as CASSDRDTHIRDTGELFF. The chain has TRBV9 and TRBJ2-2; the D is unclear. The CDR3 runs 18 residues. The V end lost 3 bases, the J end lost 3 bases, and 21 bases lay between the germline ends. The germline V gene has CDR1 SGDLS and CDR2 YYNGEE.

This sequence joins TRBV6-1 and TRBJ1-2; a weak D match, TRBD1 (5 bases). This CDR3 is 14 amino acids long. The germline gives CDR1 MNHNS, CDR2 SASEGT. V dropped 2 bases and J dropped 4 bases, with 11 bases sitting between them. This CDR3 is CASSERGLPYGYTF. CDR3 coding DNA: TGTGCCAGCAGTGAACGGGGGTTGCCCTATGGCTACACCTTC.

The chain recombines TRBV21-1 with TRBJ1-5; the D call of TRBD1 is as the table states it, not checked on the DNA. TRBV21-1 is noted as a pseudogene. The CDR3 runs 14 residues. CDR3 DNA: TGTGCCAGCAGCAAAGGACAGCTTAATCAGCCCCAGCATTTT. As protein: CASSKGQLNQPQHF.

The chain joins TRBV6-1 to TRBJ2-7; 8 positions match TRBD1. Germline CDR1 reads MNHNS; CDR2 reads SASEGT. Germline trimming cut 3 bases from V and 0 bases from J; bases unmatched to any gene: 7. The CDR3 is made up of 16 amino acids. The CDR3 region has the DNA TGTGCCAGCAGTGATCCCGGGACAGGCAACTCCTACGAGCAGTACTTC. This sequence encodes CASSDPGTGNSYEQYF.

The chain carries TRBV6-5 and TRBJ1-6, with 7 nucleotides matching TRBD1. This CDR3 comprises 15 residues. V lost 6 bases to trimming and J lost 4 bases; unmatched junction nucleotides: 6. CDR1 and CDR2 from the germline V gene are MNHEY and SVGAGI. CDR3 residues: CASSAGQHYNSPLHF. DNA of the CDR3: TGTGCCAGCAGCGCGGGACAGCATTATAATTCACCCCTCCACTTT.

The V call is TRBV9, the J call TRBJ1-2; 7 nucleotides align to TRBD1. The CDR3 runs 15 residues. Per germline, CDR1 SGDLS and CDR2 YYNGEE. V lost 0 bases, J lost 6 bases, and 8 bases stayed unmatched. The CDR3 is CASSVVGIGGNGYTF. CDR3 nucleotide sequence: TGTGCCAGCAGCGTAGTCGGCATAGGGGGCAATGGCTACACCTTC.

The chain is built from TRBV4-1 and TRBJ2-7; D is uncertain. Deletions cut 4 bases from V and 3 bases from J, with 10 bases between. The CDR3 totals 13 residues. The V gene's germline CDR1 is MGHRA and CDR2 YSYEKL. For the CDR3, the DNA is TGCGCCAGCAGCCCGCTCATAGACTACGAGCAGTACTTC. It encodes CASSPLIDYEQYF.

The chain joins TRBV7-3 to TRBJ1-2; D possibly corresponds to TRBD1 (5 bases). Per germline, CDR1 SGHTA and CDR2 FQGTGA. V dropped 8 bases and J dropped 4 bases, with 20 bases sitting between them. The CDR3 contains 15 residues. The CDR3 loop reads CASSSSGGDPYGYTF. The CDR3 DNA reads TGTGCCAGCTCCAGCTCGGGGGGGGACCCCTATGGCTACACCTTC.

V is TRBV2 and J is TRBJ1-6; D call uncertain. The CDR3 sequence is 12 residues long. V shed 7 bases and J shed 5 bases, with 6 bases lying between them. Per germline, CDR1 SNHLY and CDR2 FYNNEI. The CDR3 loop reads CASTIHNSPLHF. The CDR3 region has the DNA TGTGCCAGCACTATACATAATTCACCCCTCCACTTT.

This clone has just one count. V usage is TRBV28 and J usage is TRBJ1-1; 8 bases agree with TRBD1. From germline, CDR1 is MDHEN and CDR2 SYDVKM. The CDR3 is 13 amino acids. The J segment lost 5 bases and the V segment lost 6 bases, leaving 5 bases of the junction unmatched. The CDR3 sequence: CASSRTGLTEAFF. The DNA for the CDR3 is TGTGCCAGCAGCCGGACAGGGTTGACTGAAGCTTTCTTT.

The chain employs TRBV30 and TRBJ1-2, with D perhaps matching TRBD1 (6 bases). V was cut by 1 base and J by 5 bases, with 17 bases left in between. The CDR3 length is 15 residues. CDR1 GTSNPN and CDR2 SVGIG come from the germline V gene (reference sequence). The DNA of the CDR3 is TGTGCCTGGAGTGCCCAAGGACAGCTTTTTTATGGCTACACCTTC. Translating gives CAWSAQGQLFYGYTF.

V is TRBV12-5 and J is TRBJ2-1; D call uncertain. The CDR3 length is 12 residues. The germline V gene has CDR1 LGHNT and CDR2 FRNRAP. Trimming removed 4 bases at V and 7 bases at J, with 8 bases between. Here the CDR3 DNA reads TGTGCTAGTGGTTCCCTGACTAATGAGCAGTTCTTC. It translates to CASGSLTNEQFF.

The gene calls are TRBV7-9 and TRBJ2-1; no clear D gene. The germline V and J ends were trimmed by 1 base and 6 bases, with 13 bases remaining between them. CDR3 size: 15 residues. Germline CDR1 SEHNR, CDR2 FQNEAQ (reference sequence). CDR3 in DNA: TGTGCCAGCAGCTTAGGACTCGCCCAATGCAATGAGCAGTTCTTC. This codes for CASSLGLAQCNEQFF.

This clone appeared a few times. This rearrangement joins TRBV10-3 to TRBJ1-5; D might be TRBD1 (6 bases). The CDR3 consists of 18 residues. Germline V gene sequence: CDR1 ENHRY, CDR2 SYGVKD. Trimming removed 1 base at V and 3 bases at J, with 19 bases between. Here the CDR3 DNA reads TGTGCCATCAGTGAGTTTTCCTTACAGGGTGATAACAATCAGCCCCAGCATTTT. Its translation is CAISEFSLQGDNNQPQHF.

The chain recombines TRBV12-3 or TRBV12-4 with TRBJ2-3; D possibly corresponds to TRBD1 (5 bases). This CDR3 has 11 residues. Trimming took off 3 bases at V and 9 bases at J, with 7 bases between the two ends. The CDR3 sequence: CASSLTATQYF. The CDR3 DNA sequence: TGTGCCAGCAGTTTGACAGCCACGCAGTATTTT.

The CDR3 here is CASSLGTGQAYEQYF. The CDR3 DNA reads as TGCGCCAGCAGCCTTGGGACAGGGCAAGCCTACGAGCAGTACTTC. V is TRBV5-1 and J is TRBJ2-7; 9 nucleotides line up with TRBD1. CDR1 and CDR2 from the germline V gene are SGHRS and YFSETQ. The CDR3 consists of 15 residues. The V segment lost 4 bases and the J segment 2 bases; nucleotides outside the gene matches: 7. The complete variable domain, with remaining parts taken from reference TRBV5-1 and TRBJ2-7, reads KAGVTQTPRYLIKTRGQQVTLSCSPISGHRSVSWYQQTPGQGLQFLFEYFSETQRNKGNFPGRFSGRQFSNSRSEMNVSTLELGDSALYLCASSLGTGQAYEQYFGPGTRLTVT.

CDR3 nucleotides: TGTGCCAGCAGCTTTCTTGGCTCATCTAGCTCCTACGAGCAGTACTTC. This sequence encodes CASSFLGSSSSYEQYF. The rearrangement links TRBV5-4 to TRBJ2-7; D is uncertain. The CDR3 runs to 16 residues. Germline-derived CDR1 and CDR2 are SGHNT and YYREEE (reference sequence). V lost 2 bases to trimming and J lost 0 bases, with 15 bases between them.

This clone was observed a few times. This chain uses TRBV11-2 with TRBJ1-2; D remains ambiguous. The V end lost 5 bases, the J end lost 0 bases, and 7 bases lay between the germline ends. The CDR3 has 13 amino acids. The germline CDR1 and CDR2 sequences are SGHAT and FQNNGV. CDR3 region: CASSPVANYGYTF. CDR3 sequence (DNA): TGTGCCAGCAGCCCAGTGGCTAACTATGGCTACACCTTC. Supplemented by reference TRBV11-2 and TRBJ1-2, the full variable domain reads EAGVAQSPRYKIIEKRQSVAFWCNPISGHATLYWYQQILGQGPKLLIQFQNNGVVDDSQLPKDRFSAERLKGVDSTLKIQPAKLEDSAVYLCASSPVANYGYTFGSGTRLTVV.